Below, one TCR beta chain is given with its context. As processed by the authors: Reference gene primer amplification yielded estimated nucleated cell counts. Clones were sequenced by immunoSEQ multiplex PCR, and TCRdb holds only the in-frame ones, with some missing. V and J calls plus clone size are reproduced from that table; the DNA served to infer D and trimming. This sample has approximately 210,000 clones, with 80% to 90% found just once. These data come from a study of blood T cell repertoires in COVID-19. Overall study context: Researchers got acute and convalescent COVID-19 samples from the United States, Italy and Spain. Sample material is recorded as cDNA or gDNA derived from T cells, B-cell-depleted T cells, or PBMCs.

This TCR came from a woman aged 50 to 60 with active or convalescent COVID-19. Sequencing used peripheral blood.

As DNA, the CDR3 is TGTGCCAGCAGTTTATGGGGGGCCACGTCTGGAAACACCATATATTTT. Translation: CASSLWGATSGNTIYF. This chain uses TRBV28 with TRBJ1-3, with a weak D call TRBD1 (6 bases). CDR1 MDHEN and CDR2 SYDVKM come from the germline V gene. This CDR3 contains 16 residues. V was clipped by 0 bases and J by 1 base, with 10 bases between them.